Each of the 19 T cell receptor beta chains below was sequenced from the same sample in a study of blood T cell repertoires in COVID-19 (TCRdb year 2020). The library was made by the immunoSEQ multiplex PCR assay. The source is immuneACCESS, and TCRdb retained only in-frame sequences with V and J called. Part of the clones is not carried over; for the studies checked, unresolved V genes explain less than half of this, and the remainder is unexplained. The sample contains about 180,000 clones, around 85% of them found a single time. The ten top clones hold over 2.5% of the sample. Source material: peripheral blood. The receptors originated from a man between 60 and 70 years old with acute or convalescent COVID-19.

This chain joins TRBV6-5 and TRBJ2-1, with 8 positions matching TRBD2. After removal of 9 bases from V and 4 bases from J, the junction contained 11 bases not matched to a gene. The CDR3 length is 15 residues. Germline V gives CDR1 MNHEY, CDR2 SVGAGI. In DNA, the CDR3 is TGTGCCAGTCACCGGAGGGTAGCGGGATACAATGAGCAGTTCTTC. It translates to CASHRRVAGYNEQFF.

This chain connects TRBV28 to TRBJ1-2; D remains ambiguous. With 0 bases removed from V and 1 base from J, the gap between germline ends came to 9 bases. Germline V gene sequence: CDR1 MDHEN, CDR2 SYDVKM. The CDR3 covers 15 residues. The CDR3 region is CASSLWDSLNYGYTF. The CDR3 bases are TGTGCCAGCAGTTTATGGGATAGCCTTAACTATGGCTACACCTTC.

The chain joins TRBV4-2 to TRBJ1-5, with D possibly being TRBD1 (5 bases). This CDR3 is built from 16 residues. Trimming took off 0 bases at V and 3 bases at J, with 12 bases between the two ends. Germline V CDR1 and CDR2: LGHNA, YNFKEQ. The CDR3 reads CASSQEGQGLNQPQHF. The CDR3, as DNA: TGTGCCAGCAGCCAAGAAGGACAAGGGCTCAATCAGCCCCAGCATTTT.

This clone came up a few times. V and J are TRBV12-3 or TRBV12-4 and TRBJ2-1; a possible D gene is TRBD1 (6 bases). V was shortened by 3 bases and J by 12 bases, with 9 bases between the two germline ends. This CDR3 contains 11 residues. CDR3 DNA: TGTGCCAGCAGTTTCCAGGGGCCGCAGTTCTTC. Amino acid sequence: CASSFQGPQFF.

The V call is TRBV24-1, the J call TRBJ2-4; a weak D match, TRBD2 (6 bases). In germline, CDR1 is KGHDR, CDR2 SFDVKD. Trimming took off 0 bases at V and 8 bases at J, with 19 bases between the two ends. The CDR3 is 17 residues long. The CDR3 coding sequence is TGTGCCACCAGTGATTTGCTCGCCGTTCGGAGGGGTTACATTCAGTACTTC. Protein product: CATSDLLAVRRGYIQYF.

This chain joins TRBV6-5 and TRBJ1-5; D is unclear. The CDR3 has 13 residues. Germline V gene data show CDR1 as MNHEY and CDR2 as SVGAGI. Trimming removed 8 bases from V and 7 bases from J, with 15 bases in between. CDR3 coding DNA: TGTGCCAGCCGTTGGAGGGCGGACCAGCCCCAGCATTTT. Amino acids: CASRWRADQPQHF.

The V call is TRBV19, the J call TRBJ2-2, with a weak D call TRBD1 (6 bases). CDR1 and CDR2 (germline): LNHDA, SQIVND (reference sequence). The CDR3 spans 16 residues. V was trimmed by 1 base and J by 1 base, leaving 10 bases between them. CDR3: CASSIGKGGNTGELFF. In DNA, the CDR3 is TGTGCCAGTAGTATAGGAAAAGGGGGGAACACCGGGGAGCTGTTTTTT.

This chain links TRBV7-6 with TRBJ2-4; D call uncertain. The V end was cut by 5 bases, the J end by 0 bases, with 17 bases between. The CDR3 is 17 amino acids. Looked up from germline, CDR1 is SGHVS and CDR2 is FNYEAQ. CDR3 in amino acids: CASSPHDMGLAKNIQYF. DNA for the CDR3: TGTGCCAGCAGCCCGCACGACATGGGTTTAGCCAAAAACATTCAGTACTTC.

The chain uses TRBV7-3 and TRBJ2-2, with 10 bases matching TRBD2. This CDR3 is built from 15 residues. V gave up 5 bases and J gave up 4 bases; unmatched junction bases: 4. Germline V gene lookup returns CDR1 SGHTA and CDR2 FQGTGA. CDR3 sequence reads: CASSLAGVSTGELFF. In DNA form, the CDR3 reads TGTGCCAGCAGCCTAGCGGGAGTGAGCACCGGGGAGCTGTTTTTT.

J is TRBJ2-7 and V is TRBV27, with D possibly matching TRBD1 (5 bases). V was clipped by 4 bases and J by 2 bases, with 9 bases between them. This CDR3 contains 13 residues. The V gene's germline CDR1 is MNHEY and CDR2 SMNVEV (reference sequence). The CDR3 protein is CASSSDRPYEQYF. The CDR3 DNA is TGTGCCAGCAGTTCCGACAGACCCTACGAGCAGTACTTC.

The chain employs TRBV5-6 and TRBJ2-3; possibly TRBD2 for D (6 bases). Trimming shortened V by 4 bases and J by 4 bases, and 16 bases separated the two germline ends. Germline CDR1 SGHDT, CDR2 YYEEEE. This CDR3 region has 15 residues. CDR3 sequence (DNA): TGTGCCAGCAGCGGCCTTTCTAGCGATTCAGATACGCAGTATTTT. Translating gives CASSGLSSDSDTQYF.

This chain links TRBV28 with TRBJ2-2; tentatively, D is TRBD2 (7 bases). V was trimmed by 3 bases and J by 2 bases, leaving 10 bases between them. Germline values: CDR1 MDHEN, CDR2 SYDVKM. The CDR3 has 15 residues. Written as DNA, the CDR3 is TGTGCCAGCAGTTTCGGGGGGCTTAACACCGGGGAGCTGTTTTTT. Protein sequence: CASSFGGLNTGELFF. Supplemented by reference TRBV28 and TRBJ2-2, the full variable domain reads DVKVTQSSRYLVKRTGEKVFLECVQDMDHENMFWYRQDPGLGLRLIYFSYDVKMKEKGDIPEGYSVSREKKERFSLILESASTNQTSMYLCASSFGGLNTGELFFGEGSRLTVL.

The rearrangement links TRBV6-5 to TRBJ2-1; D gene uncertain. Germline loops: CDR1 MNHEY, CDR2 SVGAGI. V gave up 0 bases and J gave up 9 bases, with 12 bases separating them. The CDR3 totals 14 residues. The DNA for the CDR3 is TGTGCCAGCAGTTACTCAGGTACCCGAGGTGAGCAGTTCTTC. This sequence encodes CASSYSGTRGEQFF.

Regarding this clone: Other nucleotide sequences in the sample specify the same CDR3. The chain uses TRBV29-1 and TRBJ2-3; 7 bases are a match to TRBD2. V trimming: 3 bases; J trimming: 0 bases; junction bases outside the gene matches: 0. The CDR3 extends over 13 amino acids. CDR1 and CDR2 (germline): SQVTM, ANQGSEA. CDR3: CSVERGSTDTQYF. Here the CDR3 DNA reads TGCAGCGTTGAGCGGGGGAGCACAGATACGCAGTATTTT.

CDR3 sequence: CASSFGGTPGESPLHF. CDR3 nucleotides: TGTGCCAGCAGCTTCGGTGGGACGCCGGGGGAATCACCCCTCCACTTT. This sequence joins TRBV7-6 and TRBJ1-6, with a possible D match to TRBD1 (5 bases). This CDR3 contains 16 residues. CDR1 and CDR2 from the germline V gene are SGHVS and FNYEAQ. V was trimmed by 3 bases and J by 10 bases, leaving 19 bases between them.

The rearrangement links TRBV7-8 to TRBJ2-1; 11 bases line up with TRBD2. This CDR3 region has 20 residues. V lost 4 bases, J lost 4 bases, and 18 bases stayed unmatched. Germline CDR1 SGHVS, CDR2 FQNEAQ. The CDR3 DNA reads TGTGCCAGCAGCTCTGAAACCCAGATACTAGCGGGAGTCTGGTACAATGAGCAGTTCTTC. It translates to CASSSETQILAGVWYNEQFF.

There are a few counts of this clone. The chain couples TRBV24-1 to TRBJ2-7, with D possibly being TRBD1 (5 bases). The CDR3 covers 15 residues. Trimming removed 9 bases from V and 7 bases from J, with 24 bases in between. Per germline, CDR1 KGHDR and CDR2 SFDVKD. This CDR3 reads CATPVGMTEPVEQYF. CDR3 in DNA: TGTGCCACCCCCGTCGGCATGACAGAGCCGGTGGAGCAGTACTTC.

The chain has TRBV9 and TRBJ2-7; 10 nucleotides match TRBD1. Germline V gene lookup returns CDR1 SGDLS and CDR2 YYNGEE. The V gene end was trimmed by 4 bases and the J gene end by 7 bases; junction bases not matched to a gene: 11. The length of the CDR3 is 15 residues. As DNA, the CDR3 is TGTGCCAGCAGCCTAGGAAGGACAGGGGGTGAGGAGCAGTACTTC. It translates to CASSLGRTGGEEQYF.

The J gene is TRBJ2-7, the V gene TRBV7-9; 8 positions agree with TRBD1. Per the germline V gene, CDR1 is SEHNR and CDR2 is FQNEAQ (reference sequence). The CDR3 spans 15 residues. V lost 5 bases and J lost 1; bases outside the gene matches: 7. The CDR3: CASSRGTGLSYEQYF. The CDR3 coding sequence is TGTGCCAGCAGCCGCGGGACAGGCCTGTCCTACGAGCAGTACTTC.